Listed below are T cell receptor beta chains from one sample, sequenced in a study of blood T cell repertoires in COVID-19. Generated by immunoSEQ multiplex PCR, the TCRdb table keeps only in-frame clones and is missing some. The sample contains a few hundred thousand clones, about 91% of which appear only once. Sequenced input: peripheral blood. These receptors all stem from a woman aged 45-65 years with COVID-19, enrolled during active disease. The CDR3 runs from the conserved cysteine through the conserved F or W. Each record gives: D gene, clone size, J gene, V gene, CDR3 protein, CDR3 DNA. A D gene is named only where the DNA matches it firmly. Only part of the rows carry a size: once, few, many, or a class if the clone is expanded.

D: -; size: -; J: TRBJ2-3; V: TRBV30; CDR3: CAWSVGGGGDTQYF; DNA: TGTGCCTGGAGTGTAGGAGGGGGGGGAGATACGCAGTATTTT
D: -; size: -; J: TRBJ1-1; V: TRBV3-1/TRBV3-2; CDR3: CASSQDRVNTEAFF; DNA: TGTGCCAGCAGCCAAGACAGGGTTAACACTGAAGCTTTCTTT
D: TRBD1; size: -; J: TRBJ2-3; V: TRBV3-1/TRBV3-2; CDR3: CASGRTGGTDTQYF; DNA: TGTGCCAGCGGTCGGACAGGGGGAACAGATACGCAGTATTTT
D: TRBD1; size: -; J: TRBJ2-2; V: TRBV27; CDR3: CASRIQGVTGELFF; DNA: TGTGCCAGCAGGATACAGGGGGTTACCGGGGAGCTGTTTTTT
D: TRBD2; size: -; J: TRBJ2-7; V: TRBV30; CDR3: CAWGDGLAVLYEQYF; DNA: TGTGCCTGGGGTGATGGCCTAGCGGTCCTTTACGAGCAGTACTTC
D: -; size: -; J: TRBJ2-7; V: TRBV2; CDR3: CASSDRRGDEQYF; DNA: TGTGCCAGCAGTGACCGCAGGGGAGACGAGCAGTACTTC
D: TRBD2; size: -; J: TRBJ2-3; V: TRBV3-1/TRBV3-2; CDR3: CASSQKAGGPGRADTQYF; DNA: TGTGCCAGCAGCCAAAAAGCGGGGGGGCCAGGTAGGGCAGATACGCAGTATTTT
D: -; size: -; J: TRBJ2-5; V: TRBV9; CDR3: CASSVAGETQYF; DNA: TGTGCCAGCAGCGTAGCCGGAGAGACCCAGTACTTC
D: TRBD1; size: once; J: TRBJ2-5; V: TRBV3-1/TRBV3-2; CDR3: CASSPRQGIEETQYF; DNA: TGTGCCAGCAGCCCCCGACAGGGAATTGAAGAGACCCAGTACTTC
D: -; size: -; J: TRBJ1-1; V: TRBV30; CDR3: CAWSPLQTGLMNTEAFF; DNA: TGTGCCTGGAGTCCCCTTCAGACAGGACTCATGAACACTGAAGCTTTCTTT
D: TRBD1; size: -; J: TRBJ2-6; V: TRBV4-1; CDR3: CASSQERGTGASSGANVLTF; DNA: TGCGCCAGCAGCCAAGAGAGGGGAACAGGGGCAAGCTCTGGGGCCAACGTCCTGACTTTC
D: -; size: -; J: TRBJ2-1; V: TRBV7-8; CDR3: CASSLVDNEQFF; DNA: TGTGCCAGCAGCTTAGTCGACAATGAGCAGTTCTTC
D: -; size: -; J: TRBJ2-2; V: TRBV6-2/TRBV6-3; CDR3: CASSYEGANTGELFF; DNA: TGTGCCAGCAGTTACGAGGGCGCGAACACCGGGGAGCTGTTTTTT
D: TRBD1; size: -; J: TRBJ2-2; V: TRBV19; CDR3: CASSMGTGRTGELFF; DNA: TGTGCCAGTAGTATGGGGACAGGCCGCACCGGGGAGCTGTTTTTT
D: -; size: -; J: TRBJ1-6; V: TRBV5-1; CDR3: CASSFRDASSPLHF; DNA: TGCGCCAGCAGCTTCAGGGATGCCAGTTCACCCCTCCACTTT
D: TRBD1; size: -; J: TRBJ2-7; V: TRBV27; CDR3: CASSTRDRVHEQYF; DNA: TGTGCCAGCAGCACCCGGGACAGGGTCCACGAGCAGTACTTC
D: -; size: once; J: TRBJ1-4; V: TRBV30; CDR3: CAWSRRGEKLFF; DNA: TGTGCCTGGAGTCGGAGAGGGGAAAAACTGTTTTTT
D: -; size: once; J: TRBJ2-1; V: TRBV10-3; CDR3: CAISKIRDSSGTRNEQFF; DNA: TGTGCCATCAGTAAGATCCGGGACTCCTCTGGAACGCGGAATGAGCAGTTCTTC
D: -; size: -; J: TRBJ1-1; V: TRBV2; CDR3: CASRPRRGQLTTEAFF; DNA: TGTGCCAGCAGACCTAGACGTGGACAGTTAACGACTGAAGCTTTCTTT
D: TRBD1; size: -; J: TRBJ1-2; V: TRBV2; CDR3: CASRGTAQTSGYTF; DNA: TGTGCCAGCAGAGGGACAGCCCAGACGAGTGGCTACACCTTC
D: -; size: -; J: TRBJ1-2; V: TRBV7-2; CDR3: CASSLGGQGYGYTF; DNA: TGTGCCAGCAGCTTAGGGGGCCAAGGCTATGGCTACACCTTC
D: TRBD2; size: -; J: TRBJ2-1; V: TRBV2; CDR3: CASSESRGGIDEQFF; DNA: TGTGCCAGCAGTGAGAGTCGGGGGGGGATCGATGAGCAGTTCTTC
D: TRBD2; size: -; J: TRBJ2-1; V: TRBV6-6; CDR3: CASSPGLAGGRSGSSYNEQFF; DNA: TGTGCCAGCAGTCCGGGACTAGCGGGGGGTAGATCCGGGAGCTCCTACAATGAGCAGTTCTTC
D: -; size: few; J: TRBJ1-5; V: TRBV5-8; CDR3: CASSRGRQPQHF; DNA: TGTGCCAGCAGCCGGGGGAGGCAGCCCCAGCATTTT
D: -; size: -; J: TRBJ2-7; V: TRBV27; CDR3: CASSLSRVYEQYF; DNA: TGTGCCAGCAGTTTAAGCAGGGTATACGAGCAGTACTTC
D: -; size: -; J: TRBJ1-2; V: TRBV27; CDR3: CASSLFGRGGYTF; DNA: TGTGCCAGCAGTTTGTTCGGCAGGGGAGGCTACACCTTC
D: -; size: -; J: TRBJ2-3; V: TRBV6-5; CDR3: CASAKGGGLADTQYF; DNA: TGTGCCAGCGCTAAGGGCGGGGGCTTGGCAGATACGCAGTATTTT
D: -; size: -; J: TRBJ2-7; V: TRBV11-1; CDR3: CASSSSTGMYEQYF; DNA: TGTGCCAGCAGCTCCTCAACAGGGATGTACGAGCAGTACTTC
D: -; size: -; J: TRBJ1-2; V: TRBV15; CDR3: CATSRDHRSYGYTF; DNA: TGTGCCACCAGCAGAGACCACAGAAGCTATGGCTACACCTTC
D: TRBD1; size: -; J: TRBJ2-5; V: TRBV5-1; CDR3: CASSRPGGLQETQYF; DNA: TGCGCCAGCAGCCGCCCAGGGGGCCTCCAAGAGACCCAGTACTTC
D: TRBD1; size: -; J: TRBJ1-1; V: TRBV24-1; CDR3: CATSVPGQGRFENTEAFF; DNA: TGTGCCACCAGTGTTCCGGGACAGGGTCGGTTTGAGAACACTGAAGCTTTCTTT
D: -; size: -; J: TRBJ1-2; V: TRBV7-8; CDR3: CASSLARGTGGYTF; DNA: TGTGCCAGCAGCTTAGCGCGGGGAACGGGAGGCTACACCTTC
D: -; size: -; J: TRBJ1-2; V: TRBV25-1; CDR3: CASSASLDQGHYGYTF; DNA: TGTGCCAGCAGTGCGTCCCTGGATCAGGGGCACTATGGCTACACCTTC
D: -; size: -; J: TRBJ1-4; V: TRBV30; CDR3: CAWSTRGFEKLFF; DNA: TGTGCCTGGAGTACCCGGGGGTTTGAAAAACTGTTTTTT
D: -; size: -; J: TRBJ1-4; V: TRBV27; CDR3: CASSLYIGQNEKLFF; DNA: TGTGCCAGCAGTTTATATATCGGACAGAATGAAAAACTGTTTTTT
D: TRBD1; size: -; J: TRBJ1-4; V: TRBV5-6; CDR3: CASSPRAGGREKLFF; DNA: TGTGCCAGCAGCCCCCGGGCAGGGGGAAGGGAAAAACTGTTTTTT
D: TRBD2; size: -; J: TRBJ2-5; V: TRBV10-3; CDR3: CAISTSGGAETQYF; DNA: TGTGCCATCAGTACTAGCGGGGGGGCTGAGACCCAGTACTTC
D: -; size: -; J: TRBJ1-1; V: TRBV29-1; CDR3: CSVRTTGLPTDTEAFF; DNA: TGCAGCGTGCGAACGACTGGACTTCCTACCGACACTGAAGCTTTCTTT
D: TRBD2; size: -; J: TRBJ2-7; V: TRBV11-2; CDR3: CASSLSGGEQYF; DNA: TGTGCCAGCAGTTTGTCGGGGGGCGAGCAGTACTTC
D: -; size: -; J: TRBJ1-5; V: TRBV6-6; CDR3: CASSVSLAAQHF; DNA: TGTGCCAGCTCCGTCAGCCTGGCGGCCCAGCATTTT
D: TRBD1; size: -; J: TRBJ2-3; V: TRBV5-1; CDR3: CARRQGPLTQYF; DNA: TGCGCCCGCAGACAGGGGCCGCTAACGCAGTATTTT
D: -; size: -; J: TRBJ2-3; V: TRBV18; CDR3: CASSIGTQRVTDTQYF; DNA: TGTGCCAGCTCAATAGGGACTCAGCGTGTCACAGATACGCAGTATTTT
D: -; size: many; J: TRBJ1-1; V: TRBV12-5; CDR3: CASGLVEGDTEAFF; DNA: TGTGCTAGTGGTTTGGTAGAAGGGGACACTGAAGCTTTCTTT
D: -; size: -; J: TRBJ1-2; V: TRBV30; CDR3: CAFRVNYGYTF; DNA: TGTGCCTTCAGGGTGAACTATGGCTACACCTTC